The TCR beta chain under discussion was sequenced for a study of cytomegalovirus exposure and HLA in healthy donors. Produced via immunoSEQ multiplex PCR; TCRdb's table is partial and in-frame only. The sample holds some 98,000 clones, less than 90% seen once. Germline CDR1 is SGHTA and CDR2 is FQGTGA. Trimming left V 0 bases short and J 5 bases short, with 13 bases between. The CDR3 has 15 amino acids. This sequence joins TRBV7-3 and TRBJ1-2; D may be TRBD1 (5 bases). This TCR was sampled from a man aged 18 to 30 in good health and CMV-seropositive. The sequencing input was PBMCs. For the CDR3, the DNA is TGTGCCAGCAGCTTAACAGGGGAGGAAGCTTATGGCTACACCTTC. Translation gives CASSLTGEEAYGYTF.